The present TCR beta chain was sequenced within a study of CD8 T cells in Susac syndrome. Random hexamers were used to reverse transcribe the RNA input (roughly 0.5 to 1 ug). Coverage of TCR beta CDR3 amplification by immunoSEQ multiplex PCR extended to 54 Vbeta and 13 Jbeta. Via MiXCR, TCRdb re-called the immunoSEQ multiplex PCR reads, giving one row per CDR3 protein. The sample gives around 190,000 distinct CDR3 sequences, 80% to 95% of which show up once; 0.1% is in the top ten. Trimming stripped 2 bases from V and 6 bases from J, with 12 bases between. CDR3 length: 13 amino acids. CDR1 is SGDLS and CDR2 is YYNGEE in the germline V gene. About this clonotype: The antigen remains unidentified.

CD8+ and CD4+ T cells circulating in blood were sequenced for TCR beta. Negative isolation was applied to CD8+ and CD4+ T cells, and FACS enrichment was applied to TEMRA cells. The study, taken as a whole, reports: As acknowledged by the study, its TCR sequencing and HLA analysis included a relatively small number of individuals.

The receptor was derived from a human donor in good health. Sequencing used CD4+ T cells from PBMCs. The rearrangement links TRBV9 to TRBJ2-7; D is possibly TRBD1 or TRBD2 (6 bases each). The CDR3: CASSVGGRAEQYF. DNA of the CDR3: TGTGCCAGCAGCGTTGGGGGGCGGGCCGAGCAGTACTTC.